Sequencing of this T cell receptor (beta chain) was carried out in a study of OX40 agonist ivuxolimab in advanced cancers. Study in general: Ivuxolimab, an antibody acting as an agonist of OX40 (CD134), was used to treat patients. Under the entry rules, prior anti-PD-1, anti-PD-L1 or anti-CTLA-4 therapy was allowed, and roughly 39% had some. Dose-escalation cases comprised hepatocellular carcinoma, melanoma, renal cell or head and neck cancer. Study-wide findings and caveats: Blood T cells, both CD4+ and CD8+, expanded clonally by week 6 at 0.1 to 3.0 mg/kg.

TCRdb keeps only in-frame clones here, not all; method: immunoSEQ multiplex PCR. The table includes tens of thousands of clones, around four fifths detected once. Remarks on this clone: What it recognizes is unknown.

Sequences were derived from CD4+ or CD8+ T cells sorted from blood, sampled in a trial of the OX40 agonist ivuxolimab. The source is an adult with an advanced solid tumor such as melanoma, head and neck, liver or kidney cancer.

The CDR3 region has the DNA TGCAGTGCTAGAGATCGGGATACGCAGTATTTT. Amino acid sequence: CSARDRDTQYF. The rearrangement links TRBV20-1 to TRBJ2-3; no clear D gene. Trimming left V 0 bases short and J 6 bases short, with 4 bases between. The CDR3 extends over 11 amino acids. From germline, CDR1 is DFQATT and CDR2 SNEGSKA (reference sequence).